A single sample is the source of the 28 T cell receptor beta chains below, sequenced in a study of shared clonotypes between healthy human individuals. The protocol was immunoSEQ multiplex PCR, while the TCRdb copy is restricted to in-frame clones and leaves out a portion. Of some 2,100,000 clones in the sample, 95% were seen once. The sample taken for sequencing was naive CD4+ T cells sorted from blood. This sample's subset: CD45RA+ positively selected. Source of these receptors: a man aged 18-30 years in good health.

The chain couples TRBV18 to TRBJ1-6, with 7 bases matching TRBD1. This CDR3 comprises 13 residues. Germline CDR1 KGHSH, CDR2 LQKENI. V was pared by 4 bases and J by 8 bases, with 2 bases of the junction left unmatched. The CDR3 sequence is CASSQGTDSPLHF. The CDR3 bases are TGTGCCAGCTCACAAGGGACAGATTCACCCCTCCACTTT.

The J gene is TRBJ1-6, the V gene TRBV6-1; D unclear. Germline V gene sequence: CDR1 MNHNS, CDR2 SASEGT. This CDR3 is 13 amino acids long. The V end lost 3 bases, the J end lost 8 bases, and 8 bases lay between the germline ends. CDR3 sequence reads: CASSDTGYSPLHF. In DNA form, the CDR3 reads TGTGCCAGCAGTGATACGGGTTATTCACCCCTCCACTTT.

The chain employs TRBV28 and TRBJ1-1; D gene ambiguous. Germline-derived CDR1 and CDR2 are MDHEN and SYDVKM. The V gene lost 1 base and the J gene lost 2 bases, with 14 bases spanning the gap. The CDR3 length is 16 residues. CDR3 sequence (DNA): TGTGCCAGCAGTTTATCCTCACTGATTACTAACACTGAAGCTTTCTTT. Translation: CASSLSSLITNTEAFF. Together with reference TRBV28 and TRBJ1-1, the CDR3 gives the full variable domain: DVKVTQSSRYLVKRTGEKVFLECVQDMDHENMFWYRQDPGLGLRLIYFSYDVKMKEKGDIPEGYSVSREKKERFSLILESASTNQTSMYLCASSLSSLITNTEAFFGQGTRLTVV.

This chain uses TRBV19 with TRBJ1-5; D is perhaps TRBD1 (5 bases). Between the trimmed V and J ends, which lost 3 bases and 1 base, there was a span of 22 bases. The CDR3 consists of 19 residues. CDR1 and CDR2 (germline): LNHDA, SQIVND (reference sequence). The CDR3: CASSISPKFQGLSNQPQHF. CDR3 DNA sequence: TGTGCCAGTAGTATTTCCCCAAAATTCCAGGGTCTCAGCAATCAGCCCCAGCATTTT.

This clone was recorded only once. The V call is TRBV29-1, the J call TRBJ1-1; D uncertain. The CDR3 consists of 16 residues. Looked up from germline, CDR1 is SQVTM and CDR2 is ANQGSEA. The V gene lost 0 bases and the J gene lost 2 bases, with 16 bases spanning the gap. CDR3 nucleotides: TGCAGCGTTGAAGAGCAGGAGGAGGCCTTAAACACTGAAGCTTTCTTT. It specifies CSVEEQEEALNTEAFF.

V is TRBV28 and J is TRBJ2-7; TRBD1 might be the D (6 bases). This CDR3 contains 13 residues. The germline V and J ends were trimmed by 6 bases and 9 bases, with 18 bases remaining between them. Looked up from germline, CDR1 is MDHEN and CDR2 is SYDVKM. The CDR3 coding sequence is TGTGCCAGCAGAGCCGGACAGCCCTTTGTGCAGTACTTC. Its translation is CASRAGQPFVQYF.

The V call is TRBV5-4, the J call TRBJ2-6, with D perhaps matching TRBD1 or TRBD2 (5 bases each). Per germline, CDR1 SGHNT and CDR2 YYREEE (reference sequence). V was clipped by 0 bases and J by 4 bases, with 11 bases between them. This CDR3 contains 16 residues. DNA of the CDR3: TGTGCCAGCAGCTTGGATGGGGGTTCAGGGGCCAACGTCCTGACTTTC. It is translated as CASSLDGGSGANVLTF.

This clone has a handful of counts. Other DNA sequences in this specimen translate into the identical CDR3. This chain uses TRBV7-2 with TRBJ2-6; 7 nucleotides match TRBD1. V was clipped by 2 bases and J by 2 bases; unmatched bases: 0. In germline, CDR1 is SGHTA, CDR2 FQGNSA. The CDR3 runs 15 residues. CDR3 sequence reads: CASSLTGAGANVLTF. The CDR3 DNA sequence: TGTGCCAGCAGCTTAACAGGGGCTGGGGCCAACGTCCTGACTTTC.

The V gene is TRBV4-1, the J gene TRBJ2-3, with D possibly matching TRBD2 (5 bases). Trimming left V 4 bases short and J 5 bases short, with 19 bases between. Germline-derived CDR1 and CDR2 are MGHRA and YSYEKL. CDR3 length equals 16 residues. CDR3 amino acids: CASSLDLAPARDTQYF. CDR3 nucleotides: TGCGCCAGCAGCCTGGACTTGGCTCCAGCCCGAGATACGCAGTATTTT.

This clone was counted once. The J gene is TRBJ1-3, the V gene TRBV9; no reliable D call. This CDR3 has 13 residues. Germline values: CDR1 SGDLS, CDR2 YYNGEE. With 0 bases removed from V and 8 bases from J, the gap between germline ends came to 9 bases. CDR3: CASSVGGSHTIYF. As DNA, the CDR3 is TGTGCCAGCAGCGTAGGGGGTTCGCACACCATATATTTT. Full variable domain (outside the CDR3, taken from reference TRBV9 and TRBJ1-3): DSGVTQTPKHLITATGQRVTLRCSPRSGDLSVYWYQQSLDQGLQFLIQYYNGEERAKGNILERFSAQQFPDLHSELNLSSLELGDSALYFCASSVGGSHTIYFGEGSWLTVV.

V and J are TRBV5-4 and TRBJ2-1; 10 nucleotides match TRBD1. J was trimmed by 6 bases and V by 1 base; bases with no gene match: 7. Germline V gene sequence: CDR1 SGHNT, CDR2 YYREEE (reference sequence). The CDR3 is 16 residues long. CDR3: CASSLPPGQGRNEQFF. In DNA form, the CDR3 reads TGTGCCAGCAGCTTGCCACCGGGACAGGGGCGCAATGAGCAGTTCTTC.

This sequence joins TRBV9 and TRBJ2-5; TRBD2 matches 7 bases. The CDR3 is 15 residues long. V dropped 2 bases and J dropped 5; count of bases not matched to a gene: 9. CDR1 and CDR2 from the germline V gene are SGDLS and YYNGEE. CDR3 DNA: TGTGCCAGCAGCGTTAGAGGCGGGAGTGGGGAGACCCAGTACTTC. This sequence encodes CASSVRGGSGETQYF.

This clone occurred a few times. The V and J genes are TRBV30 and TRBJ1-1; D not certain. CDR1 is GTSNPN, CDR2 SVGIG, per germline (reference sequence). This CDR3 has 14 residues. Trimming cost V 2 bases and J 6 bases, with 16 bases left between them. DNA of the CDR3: TGTGCCTGGAGTCCTTCAGGACGTCTCGCTGAAGCTTTCTTT. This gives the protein CAWSPSGRLAEAFF.

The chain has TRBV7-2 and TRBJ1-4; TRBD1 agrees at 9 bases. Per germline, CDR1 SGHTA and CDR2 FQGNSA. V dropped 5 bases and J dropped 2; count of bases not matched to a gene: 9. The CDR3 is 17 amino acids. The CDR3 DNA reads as TGTGCCAGCAGCAGAAGCGGGACAGGGTTCACTAATGAAAAACTGTTTTTT. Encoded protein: CASSRSGTGFTNEKLFF.

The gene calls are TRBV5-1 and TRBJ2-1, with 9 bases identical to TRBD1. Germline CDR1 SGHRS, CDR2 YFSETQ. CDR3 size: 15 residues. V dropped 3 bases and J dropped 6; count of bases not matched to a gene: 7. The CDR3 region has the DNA TGCGCCAGCAGCTCCAGGACAGGGGTTCCCAATGAGCAGTTCTTC. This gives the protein CASSSRTGVPNEQFF.

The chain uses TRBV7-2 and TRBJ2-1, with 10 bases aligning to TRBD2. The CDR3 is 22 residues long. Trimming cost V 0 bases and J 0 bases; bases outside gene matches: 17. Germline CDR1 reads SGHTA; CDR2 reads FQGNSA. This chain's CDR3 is CASSLATRGLAGVLGSYNEQFF. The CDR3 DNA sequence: TGTGCCAGCAGCTTAGCGACCCGTGGGCTAGCGGGAGTTTTAGGCTCCTACAATGAGCAGTTCTTC.

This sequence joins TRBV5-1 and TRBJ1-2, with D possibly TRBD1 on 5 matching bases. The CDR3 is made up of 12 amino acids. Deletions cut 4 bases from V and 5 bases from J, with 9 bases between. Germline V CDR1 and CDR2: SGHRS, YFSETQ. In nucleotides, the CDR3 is TGCGCCAGCAGCGTAGGACATTATGGCTACACCTTC. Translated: CASSVGHYGYTF. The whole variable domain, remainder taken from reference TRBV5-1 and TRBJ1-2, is KAGVTQTPRYLIKTRGQQVTLSCSPISGHRSVSWYQQTPGQGLQFLFEYFSETQRNKGNFPGRFSGRQFSNSRSEMNVSTLELGDSALYLCASSVGHYGYTFGSGTRLTVV.

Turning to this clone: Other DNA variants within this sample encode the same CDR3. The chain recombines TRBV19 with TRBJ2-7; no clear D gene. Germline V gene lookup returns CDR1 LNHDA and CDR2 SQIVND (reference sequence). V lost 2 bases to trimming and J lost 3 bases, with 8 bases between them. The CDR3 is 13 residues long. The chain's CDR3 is CASSIRTGYEQYF. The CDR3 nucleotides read TGTGCCAGTAGTATACGGACCGGCTACGAGCAGTACTTC.

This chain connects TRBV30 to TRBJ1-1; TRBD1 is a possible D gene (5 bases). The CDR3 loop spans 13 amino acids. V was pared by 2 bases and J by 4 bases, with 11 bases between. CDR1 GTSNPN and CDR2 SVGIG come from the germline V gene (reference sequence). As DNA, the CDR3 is TGTGCCTGGAGTAAGGGGCTGAGCACTGAAGCTTTCTTT. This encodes CAWSKGLSTEAFF.

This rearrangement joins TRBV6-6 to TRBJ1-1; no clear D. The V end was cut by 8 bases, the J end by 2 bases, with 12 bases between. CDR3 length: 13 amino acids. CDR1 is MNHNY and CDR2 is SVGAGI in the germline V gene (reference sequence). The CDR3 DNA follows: TGTGCCAGCGCAAGGGCCTACAACACTGAAGCTTTCTTT. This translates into CASARAYNTEAFF.

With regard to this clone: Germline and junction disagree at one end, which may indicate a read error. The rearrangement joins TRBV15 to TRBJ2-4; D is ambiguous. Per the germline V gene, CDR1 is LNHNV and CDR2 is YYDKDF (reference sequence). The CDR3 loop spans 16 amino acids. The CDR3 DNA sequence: TGTGCCACCAGCAGTTTCGTGGGTTTAGCCGAAAACATTCAGTACTTC. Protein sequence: CATSSFVGLAENIQYF. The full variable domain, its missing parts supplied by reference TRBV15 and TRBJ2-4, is DAMVIQNPRYQVTQFGKPVTLSCSQTLNHNVMYWYQQKSSQAPKLLFHYYDKDFNNEADTPDNFQSRRPNTSFCFLDIRSPGLGDTAMYLCATSSFVGLAENIQYFGAGTRLSVL.

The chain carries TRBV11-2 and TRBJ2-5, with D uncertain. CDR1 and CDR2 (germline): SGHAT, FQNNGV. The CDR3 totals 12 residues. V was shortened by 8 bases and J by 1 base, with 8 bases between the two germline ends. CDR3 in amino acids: CASASIQETQYF. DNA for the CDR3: TGTGCCAGCGCAAGCATCCAAGAGACCCAGTACTTC.

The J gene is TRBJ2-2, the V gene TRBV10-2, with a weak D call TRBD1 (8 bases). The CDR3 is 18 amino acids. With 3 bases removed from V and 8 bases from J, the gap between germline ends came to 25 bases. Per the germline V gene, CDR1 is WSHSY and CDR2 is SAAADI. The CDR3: CASSDPRGGQAGSGELFF. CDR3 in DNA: TGCGCCAGCAGTGACCCCAGGGGGGGACAGGCGGGTTCAGGGGAGCTGTTTTTT.

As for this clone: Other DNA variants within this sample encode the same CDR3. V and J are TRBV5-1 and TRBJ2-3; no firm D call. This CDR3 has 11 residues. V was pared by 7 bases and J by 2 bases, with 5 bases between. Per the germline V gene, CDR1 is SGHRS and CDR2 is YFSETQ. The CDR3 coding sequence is TGCGCCAGCTCGCACACAGATACGCAGTATTTT. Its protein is CASSHTDTQYF.

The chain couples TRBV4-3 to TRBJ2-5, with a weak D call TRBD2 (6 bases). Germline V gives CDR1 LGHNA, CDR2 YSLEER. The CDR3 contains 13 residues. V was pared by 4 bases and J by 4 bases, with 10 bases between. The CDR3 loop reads CASSPQGGETQYF. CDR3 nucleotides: TGCGCCAGCAGCCCGCAGGGAGGAGAGACCCAGTACTTC.

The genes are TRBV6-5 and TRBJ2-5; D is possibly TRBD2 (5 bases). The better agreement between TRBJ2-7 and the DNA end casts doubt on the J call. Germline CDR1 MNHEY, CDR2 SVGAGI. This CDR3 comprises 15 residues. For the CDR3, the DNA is TGTGCCAGCAGTTACTCCCTCCGAGGGCCCTACGAGCAGTACTTC. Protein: CASSYSLRGPYEQYF.

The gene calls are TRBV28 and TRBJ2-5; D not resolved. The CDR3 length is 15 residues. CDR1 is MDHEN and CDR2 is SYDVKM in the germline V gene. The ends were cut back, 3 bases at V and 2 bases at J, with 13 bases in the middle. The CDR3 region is CASSFVDFSQETQYF. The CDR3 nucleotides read TGTGCCAGCAGTTTTGTAGACTTCTCACAAGAGACCCAGTACTTC. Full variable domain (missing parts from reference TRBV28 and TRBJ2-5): DVKVTQSSRYLVKRTGEKVFLECVQDMDHENMFWYRQDPGLGLRLIYFSYDVKMKEKGDIPEGYSVSREKKERFSLILESASTNQTSMYLCASSFVDFSQETQYFGPGTRLLVL.

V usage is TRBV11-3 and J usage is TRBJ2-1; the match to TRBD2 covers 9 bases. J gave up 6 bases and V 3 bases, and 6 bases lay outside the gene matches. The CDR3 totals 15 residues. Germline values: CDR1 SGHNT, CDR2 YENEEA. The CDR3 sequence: CASSFGGRASNEQFF. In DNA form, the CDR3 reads TGTGCCAGCAGCTTCGGCGGGAGGGCGAGCAATGAGCAGTTCTTC.